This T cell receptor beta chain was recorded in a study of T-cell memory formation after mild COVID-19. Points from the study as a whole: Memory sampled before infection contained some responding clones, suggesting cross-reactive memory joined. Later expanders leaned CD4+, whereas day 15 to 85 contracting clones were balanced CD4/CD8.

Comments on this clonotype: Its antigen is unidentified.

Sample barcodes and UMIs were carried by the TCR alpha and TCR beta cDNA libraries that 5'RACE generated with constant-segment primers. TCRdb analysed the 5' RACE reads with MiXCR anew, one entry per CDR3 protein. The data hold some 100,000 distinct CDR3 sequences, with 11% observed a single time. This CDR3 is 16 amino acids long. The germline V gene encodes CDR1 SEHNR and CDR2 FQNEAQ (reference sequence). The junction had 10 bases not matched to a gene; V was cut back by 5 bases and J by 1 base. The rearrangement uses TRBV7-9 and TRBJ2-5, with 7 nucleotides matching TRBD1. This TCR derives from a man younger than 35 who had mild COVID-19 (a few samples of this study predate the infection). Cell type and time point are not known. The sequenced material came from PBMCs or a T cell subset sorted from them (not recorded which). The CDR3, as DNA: TGTGCCAGCAGCCCACCAACCGGGACAGTCCAAGAGACCCAGTACTTC. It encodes CASSPPTGTVQETQYF.